These T cell receptor beta chains were read from a single sample in a study of cytomegalovirus exposure and HLA in healthy donors. Sequencing was performed with immunoSEQ multiplex PCR; in TCRdb, only in-frame clones are kept and a portion is missing. Found here are 110,000 to 150,000 clones, 77% of them singletons; the top ten hold roughly 4.6%. The sample comprised PBMCs. These receptor sequences come from a woman aged 45 to 65 in good health and CMV-seronegative. The CDR3 runs from the conserved cysteine through the conserved F or W. D genes are given only for firm matches. A clone size is listed for some rows: how often the clone was seen (once, few, many), or a class if it is expanded.

>TRBV7-2|TRBJ1-6|.|.
TGTGCCAGCAGCCCCGTGGGCGGGACGGGGGGTGGGAATTCACCCCTCCACTTT
CASSPVGGTGGGNSPLHF
>TRBV28|TRBJ1-1|.|.
TGTGCCAGCAGTTTACTAGGGGAGACAGGCCGGGGTTTCTTT
CASSLLGETGRGFF
>TRBV7-9|TRBJ1-2|.|.
TGTGCCAGCAACCCTGGGGGGTATGGCTACACCTTC
CASNPGGYGYTF
>TRBV18|TRBJ1-1|.|TRBD1
TGTGCCAGCTCACAAGGACAGGTTTTTAGGGTTGGGACTGAAGCTTTCTTT
CASSQGQVFRVGTEAFF
>TRBV5-6|TRBJ1-1|few|.
TGTGCCAGCAGCCGTGTGGAGAAAGCCGAAGCTTTCTTT
CASSRVEKAEAFF
>TRBV5-1|TRBJ2-5|few|TRBD1
TGCGCCAGCAGCTTGACAGGGGGCGTAGAGACCCAGTACTTC
CASSLTGGVETQYF
>TRBV9|TRBJ1-1|.|.
TGTGCCAGCAGCGGGACTTACACTGAAGCTTTCTTT
CASSGTYTEAFF
>TRBV7-9|TRBJ2-7|.|TRBD1
TGTGCCAGCAGTCTTCCAAGACAGGGGGCAGCCTACGAGCAGTACTTC
CASSLPRQGAAYEQYF
>TRBV4-3|TRBJ1-1|.|.
TGCGCCAGCAGCCAAGATGCGGGCGGTTCGAACACTGAAGCTTTCTTT
CASSQDAGGSNTEAFF
>TRBV4-3|TRBJ2-3|.|.
TGCGCCAGCACCCATTCGGGGGGCCGCACAGATACGCAGTATTTT
CASTHSGGRTDTQYF
>TRBV19|TRBJ1-6|.|.
TGTGCCAGTAGTAGCCGAGGGATGCATAATTCACCCCTCCACTTT
CASSSRGMHNSPLHF
>TRBV19|TRBJ2-1|.|TRBD2
TGTGCCAGTAGTGCGGGACTAGCATTTGATGAGCAGTTCTTC
CASSAGLAFDEQFF
>TRBV25-1|TRBJ2-5|.|.
TGTGCCAGCAGCCTCGCGGGGGAGACCCAGTACTTC
CASSLAGETQYF
>TRBV7-8|TRBJ1-5|.|TRBD1
TGTGCCAGCCGCCGGGACAGGGGACCCTATAGCAATCAGCCCCAGCATTTT
CASRRDRGPYSNQPQHF
>TRBV7-9|TRBJ1-2|.|.
TGTGCCAGCAGCTTAGGAGGCCTCGTCGGGGGCTACACCTTC
CASSLGGLVGGYTF
>TRBV7-2|TRBJ1-2|few|.
TGTGCCAGCAGCTTTAGTGCCGAGGGTACGGGCTACACCTTC
CASSFSAEGTGYTF
>TRBV5-1|TRBJ2-3|.|.
TGCGCCAGCAGCTTGGAGTCGGGTACAGATACGCAGTATTTT
CASSLESGTDTQYF